This entry lists 11 T cell receptor beta chains sequenced from one sample in a study of blood T cell repertoires in COVID-19. Generated by immunoSEQ multiplex PCR, the TCRdb table keeps only in-frame clones and is missing some. The profile shows about 180,000 clones, around 80% of them singletons. The sequenced sample consisted of peripheral blood. Every receptor here comes from a woman aged 40 to 50 with COVID-19, enrolled during active disease.

A single count supports this clone. The chain is built from TRBV27 and TRBJ1-1; perhaps TRBD1 as D (6 bases). Germline V gene sequence: CDR1 MNHEY, CDR2 SMNVEV (reference sequence). Deletions cut 2 bases from V and 0 bases from J, with 16 bases between. The CDR3 consists of 17 residues. CDR3 amino acids: CASSLRAGAGLNTEAFF. CDR3 nucleotides: TGTGCCAGCAGTTTAAGGGCAGGGGCGGGTCTGAACACTGAAGCTTTCTTT.

This rearrangement joins TRBV11-3 to TRBJ1-1, with D perhaps matching TRBD1 (5 bases). The CDR3 loop spans 11 amino acids. The V end lost 4 bases, the J end lost 8 bases, and 8 bases lay between the germline ends. CDR1 and CDR2 from the germline V gene are SGHNT and YENEEA. The DNA of the CDR3 is TGTGCCAGCAGCTCCGGACAAGAAGCTTTCTTT. It is translated as CASSSGQEAFF.

This clone occurred once. This chain uses TRBV9 with TRBJ2-3; the D gene is possibly TRBD1 (5 bases). The germline V gene has CDR1 SGDLS and CDR2 YYNGEE. The CDR3 runs 16 residues. V was cut by 0 bases and J by 5 bases, with 16 bases left in between. The CDR3 is CASSVGVGAKGDTQYF. The DNA for the CDR3 is TGTGCCAGCAGCGTAGGTGTAGGGGCTAAGGGAGATACGCAGTATTTT.

V and J are TRBV12-5 and TRBJ1-2; D unresolved. The CDR3 runs 13 residues. Germline V lookup: CDR1 LGHNT, CDR2 FRNRAP. Trimming stripped 4 bases from V and 7 bases from J, with 13 bases between. CDR3 nucleotides: TGTGCTAGTGGTTCTACCGCCGGAGTTGGCTACACCTTC. Protein sequence: CASGSTAGVGYTF.

The V and J genes are TRBV27 and TRBJ1-3; 7 bases align to TRBD1. V was pared by 4 bases and J by 3 bases, with 6 bases of the junction left unmatched. CDR3 length: 15 residues. CDR1 is MNHEY, CDR2 SMNVEV, per germline (reference sequence). The CDR3 sequence is CASSSTGSNGNTIYF. The CDR3 region has the DNA TGTGCCAGCAGTTCGACAGGGAGTAATGGAAACACCATATATTTT.

The chain couples TRBV7-9 to TRBJ2-2, with TRBD1 as a possible D gene (6 bases). This CDR3 spans 13 amino acids. V was clipped by 6 bases and J by 2 bases, with 7 bases between them. CDR1 and CDR2 from the germline V gene are SEHNR and FQNEAQ (reference sequence). The CDR3 sequence: CASRGANTGELFF. The CDR3 DNA follows: TGTGCCAGCAGGGGGGCTAACACCGGGGAGCTGTTTTTT. The variable domain in full, with the rest retrieved from reference TRBV7-9 and TRBJ2-2, is DTGVSQNPRHKITKRGQNVTFRCDPISEHNRLYWYRQTLGQGPEFLTYFQNEAQLEKSRLLSDRFSAERPKGSFSTLEIQRTEQGDSAMYLCASRGANTGELFFGEGSRLTVL.

This chain connects TRBV6-2 or TRBV6-3 to TRBJ1-1, with D possibly TRBD1 on 6 matching bases. The CDR3 totals 12 residues. Germline CDR1 is MNHEY and CDR2 is SVGEGT. Trimming stripped 5 bases from V and 3 bases from J, with 7 bases between. The CDR3 is CASSTGYTEAFF. CDR3 in DNA: TGTGCCAGCAGTACAGGGTACACTGAAGCTTTCTTT.

The chain uses TRBV10-2 and TRBJ2-1; TRBD1 might be the D (5 bases). Trimming took 8 bases from V and 3 from J, leaving 20 bases between them. Germline-derived CDR1 and CDR2 are WSHSY and SAAADI. The length of the CDR3 is 16 residues. The CDR3 is CASGFLQAAGYNEQFF. As DNA, the CDR3 is TGCGCCAGCGGCTTTTTACAGGCGGCTGGCTACAATGAGCAGTTCTTC.

The rearrangement joins TRBV5-1 to TRBJ2-2; the match to TRBD1 covers 11 bases. Germline CDR1 reads SGHRS; CDR2 reads YFSETQ. This CDR3 spans 15 amino acids. Trimming removed 4 bases from V and 4 bases from J; junction bases left unmatched: 3. CDR3 sequence: CASSGGQGATGELFF. The CDR3 nucleotides are TGCGCCAGCAGCGGTGGACAGGGGGCCACCGGGGAGCTGTTTTTT.

This rearrangement joins TRBV2 to TRBJ1-1; D gene unclear. CDR1 is SNHLY and CDR2 is FYNNEI in the germline V gene. The CDR3 totals 13 residues. The germline V and J ends were trimmed by 6 bases and 2 bases, with 10 bases remaining between them. CDR3 in DNA: TGTGCCAGCAGGAGACGGACTAACACTGAAGCTTTCTTT. Protein product: CASRRRTNTEAFF.

This clone appeared a few times. This chain uses TRBV6-1 with TRBJ1-6; D is uncertain. Per germline, CDR1 MNHNS and CDR2 SASEGT. V shed 1 base and J shed 8 bases, with 27 bases lying between them. CDR3 length: 20 residues. This CDR3 is CASSEGIHLREENSDSPLHF. CDR3 in DNA: TGTGCCAGCAGTGAAGGAATTCATTTGAGGGAAGAGAATTCGGATTCACCCCTCCACTTT.